This T cell receptor beta chain comes out of a study of beta chain features in type 1 diabetes. Study information: Healthy donors resembled patients in age, gender and cell yields.

This clone was detected only a few times. Its antigen remains unknown. Study results and limitations: In comparison with healthy donors, patients had naive, central memory and Treg TCRB repertoires that appeared more similar.

Trimming at V came to 4 bases and at J to 6 bases, leaving 8 bases not matched to a gene. This CDR3 comprises 15 residues. Germline CDR1 and CDR2: LNHDA and SQIVND (reference sequence). Every donor provided one heparinised blood draw, which averaged around 110 mL. Expressed TCRB transcripts were sequenced after all isolated RNA was converted to cDNA. Here immunoSEQ multiplex PCR was the method, and the copy in TCRdb shows in-frame clones only, minus some. The sample has nearly 250,000 clones; over 12% are singletons. The clonotype was recovered from a woman aged 35 to 49 in good health. The sample was naive CD4+ T cells from blood. The V and J genes are TRBV19 and TRBJ2-1, with 8 bases that match TRBD1. The CDR3 DNA sequence: TGTGCCAGTAGTACCAGGGGGCTAATCGGCAATGAGCAGTTCTTC. Encoded protein: CASSTRGLIGNEQFF.